Below, 13 T cell receptor beta chains from the same sample are listed, as sequenced in a study of regulatory T cells in long-lasting Graves disease. Combining iRepertoire HTBI primers with Arm-PCR of CDR3 regions, the authors built TCR beta libraries. Each CDR3 protein gets one entry after TCRdb re-called the multiplex PCR reads with MiXCR. The repertoire holds under 450,000 distinct CDR3 sequences, with around 23% as singletons. Time point reported: persistent/refractory GD, antithyroid drugs over 5 years with positive TRAb. The authors made the TCR library using RNA they extracted from PBMCs. The material was peripheral blood mononuclear cells (PBMCs), obtained when the disease was refractory, from a patient treated with antithyroid drugs. All receptors derive from a middle-aged woman with Graves disease.

This clonotype was recorded a few times. Sequence at one end of the junction differs from germline and may be a read error. The rearrangement joins TRBV6-1 to TRBJ1-5; D is ambiguous. Germline V gene data show CDR1 as MNHNS and CDR2 as SASEGT. The CDR3 covers 16 residues. CDR3 in amino acids: CTSSPVLQGSNQPQHF. The CDR3 DNA reads TGTACCAGCAGTCCCGTACTTCAAGGGAGCAATCAGCCCCAGCATTTT.

The CDR3 DNA is TGTGCCAGCTCTACGCAGGGGGGGCTAGCGGGAGTATACGAGCAGTACTTC. Its protein is CASSTQGGLAGVYEQYF. The J gene is TRBJ2-7, the V gene TRBV11-2, with 10 bases aligning to TRBD2. CDR1 and CDR2 (germline): SGHAT, FQNNGV. V shed 8 bases, J shed 4 bases, and the junction held 17 bases outside the gene matches. The CDR3 contains 17 residues.

The CDR3 nucleotides are TGCAGTGCCGGGGGACTAGCGGAGTCCTACGAGCAGTACTTC. This encodes CSAGGLAESYEQYF. The V gene is TRBV20-1, the J gene TRBJ2-7, with 11 bases lining up with TRBD2. This CDR3 is 14 amino acids long. Germline values: CDR1 DFQATT, CDR2 SNEGSKA (reference sequence). Trimming removed 6 bases from V and 1 base from J; junction bases left unmatched: 5.

The chain carries TRBV3-1 and TRBJ2-4; no definite D call. CDR1 is LGHDT and CDR2 is YNNKEL in the germline V gene (reference sequence). There are 16 residues in the CDR3. V was clipped by 4 bases and J by 1 base, with 14 bases between them. CDR3: CASSPRVDRAKNIQYF. CDR3 nucleotides: TGTGCCAGCAGCCCCCGGGTCGACCGGGCCAAAAACATTCAGTACTTC.

The rearrangement links TRBV28 to TRBJ2-3; 9 nucleotides agree with TRBD2. V trimming: 6 bases; J trimming: 5 bases; junction bases outside the gene matches: 12. This CDR3 region has 16 residues. The germline V gene has CDR1 MDHEN and CDR2 SYDVKM. The CDR3 coding sequence is TGTGCCAGCAGCAGAGCGGGAGGACCCAACATAGATACGCAGTATTTT. Translation gives CASSRAGGPNIDTQYF. Based on the CDR3 plus reference TRBV28 and TRBJ2-3, the full variable domain is DVKVTQSSRYLVKRTGEKVFLECVQDMDHENMFWYRQDPGLGLRLIYFSYDVKMKEKGDIPEGYSVSREKKERFSLILESASTNQTSMYLCASSRAGGPNIDTQYFGPGTRLTVL.

The chain links TRBV19 to TRBJ1-1; D gene ambiguous. CDR3 length: 15 amino acids. Germline CDR1 LNHDA, CDR2 SQIVND (reference sequence). Trimming removed 3 bases from V and 0 bases from J, with 11 bases in between. The CDR3 region has the DNA TGTGCCAGTAGTATTAACTCGGCGTTGAACACTGAAGCTTTCTTT. It yields the protein CASSINSALNTEAFF.

The table lists this clonotype with a few counts. CDR3 sequence reads: CASSGNRVTGELFF. CDR3 sequence (DNA): TGCGCCAGCAGCGGAAACAGGGTCACCGGGGAGCTGTTTTTT. This rearrangement joins TRBV5-1 to TRBJ2-2; the D gene is possibly TRBD1 (6 bases). Germline loops: CDR1 SGHRS, CDR2 YFSETQ. V was cut by 4 bases and J by 4 bases, with 11 bases left in between. This CDR3 is 14 amino acids long.

This clonotype appeared a few times. The V call is TRBV5-4, the J call TRBJ1-6; the D is unclear. The CDR3 is 15 residues long. V was pared by 5 bases and J by 2 bases, with 11 bases between. CDR1 is SGHNT, CDR2 YYREEE, per germline (reference sequence). The CDR3 sequence is CASSPQRTYNSPLHF. As DNA, the CDR3 is TGTGCCAGCAGTCCTCAGAGGACCTATAATTCACCCCTCCACTTT.

J is TRBJ2-5 and V is TRBV7-9; D gene ambiguous. The CDR3 is 11 amino acids. V lost 7 bases to trimming and J lost 5 bases, with 8 bases between them. Germline CDR1 SEHNR, CDR2 FQNEAQ (reference sequence). This CDR3 reads CASTHSETQYF. The CDR3 nucleotides are TGTGCCAGCACCCACTCGGAGACCCAGTACTTC. Supplemented by reference TRBV7-9 and TRBJ2-5, the full variable domain reads DTGVSQNPRHKITKRGQNVTFRCDPISEHNRLYWYRQTLGQGPEFLTYFQNEAQLEKSRLLSDRFSAERPKGSFSTLEIQRTEQGDSAMYLCASTHSETQYFGPGTRLLVL.

This clonotype was detected only a few times. V is TRBV2 and J is TRBJ2-1; TRBD1 agrees at 9 bases. Germline CDR1 is SNHLY and CDR2 is FYNNEI. This CDR3 is built from 15 residues. J was trimmed by 0 bases and V by 5 bases; bases with no gene match: 2. CDR3 amino acids: CASSMTGGSYNEQFF. CDR3 sequence (DNA): TGTGCCAGCAGTATGACAGGGGGCTCCTACAATGAGCAGTTCTTC. Based on the CDR3 plus reference TRBV2 and TRBJ2-1, the full variable domain is EPEVTQTPSHQVTQMGQEVILRCVPISNHLYFYWYRQILGQKVEFLVSFYNNEISEKSEIFDDQFSVERPDGSNFTLKIRSTKLEDSAMYFCASSMTGGSYNEQFFGPGTRLTVL.

This clonotype showed up just a few times. V gene TRBV6-1 combines with J gene TRBJ1-2; tentatively, D is TRBD1 (5 bases). V dropped 7 bases and J dropped 8 bases, with 20 bases sitting between them. There are 14 residues in the CDR3. Germline loops: CDR1 MNHNS, CDR2 SASEGT. CDR3 sequence (DNA): TGTGCCAGCACCAGGGATCTCTCGACGGGAGGCTACACCTTC. Translation: CASTRDLSTGGYTF.

The table lists this clonotype with many counts. The chain is built from TRBV29-1 and TRBJ1-1; TRBD1 might be the D (5 bases). The CDR3 contains 12 residues. Trimming left V 8 bases short and J 1 base short, with 11 bases between. Germline loops: CDR1 SQVTM, CDR2 ANQGSEA. The CDR3 is CSPAGTNTEAFF. The CDR3 nucleotides read TGCAGCCCGGCCGGGACGAACACTGAAGCTTTCTTT. Variable domain in full (rest from reference TRBV29-1 and TRBJ1-1): SAVISQKPSRDICQRGTSLTIQCQVDSQVTMMFWYRQQPGQSLTLIATANQGSEATYESGFVIDKFPISRPNLTFSTLTVSNMSPEDSSIYLCSPAGTNTEAFFGQGTRLTVV.

This clonotype has a handful of counts. The J gene is TRBJ2-5, the V gene TRBV3-1; perhaps TRBD2 as D (6 bases). V was trimmed by 4 bases and J by 3 bases, leaving 18 bases between them. CDR1 and CDR2 from the germline V gene are LGHDT and YNNKEL (reference sequence). The CDR3 runs to 16 residues. This CDR3 is CASSLRLGGGKETQYF. In nucleotides, the CDR3 is TGTGCCAGCAGCCTACGTCTTGGTGGGGGGAAAGAGACCCAGTACTTC.